One and the same sample provided the 12 T cell receptor beta chains below, sequenced in a study of T cell clonotyping in hematopoietic cell transplantation. Measured with immunoSEQ multiplex PCR; TCRdb has only the in-frame clones, and not every one. This sample yields about 43,000 clones, of which around 95% are seen a single time; around 1% belongs to the top ten. The sequencing input was peripheral blood mononuclear cells. All receptors derive from a man aged 25-40 years in good health. Some clones in this sample may be carry-over from other donors' samples.

V is TRBV11-2 and J is TRBJ2-2, with D uncertain. V dropped 5 bases and J dropped 5 bases, with 9 bases sitting between them. The CDR3 has 13 residues. CDR1 and CDR2 (germline): SGHAT, FQNNGV. CDR3 loop: CASSPLRTGELFF. CDR3 nucleotide sequence: TGTGCCAGCAGCCCTCTGAGGACCGGGGAGCTGTTTTTT.

The J gene is TRBJ2-1, the V gene TRBV7-3; 12 nucleotides line up with TRBD2. Trimming took 6 bases from V and 7 from J; bases not matched to a gene: 10. From germline, CDR1 is SGHTA and CDR2 FQGTGA. This CDR3 region has 16 residues. The DNA of the CDR3 is TGTGCCAGCAGTCAAAGCGCAGGACTAGCGGGAAATGAGCAGTTCTTC. The encoded protein is CASSQSAGLAGNEQFF.

This chain uses TRBV6-7 with TRBJ2-1; D is undetermined. TRBV6-7 is known as an ORF, though its function is uncertain. The V end lost 6 bases, the J end lost 13 bases, and 13 bases lay between the germline ends. CDR3 length: 11 amino acids. Here the CDR3 DNA reads TGTGCCAGCAGCAGACACTGGGTCCAGTTCTTC. It is translated as CASSRHWVQFF.

The chain employs TRBV11-2 and TRBJ1-3, with D perhaps TRBD1 (6 bases). V was pared by 4 bases and J by 2 bases, with 12 bases between. The CDR3 loop spans 15 amino acids. The germline V gene encodes CDR1 SGHAT and CDR2 FQNNGV. CDR3 coding DNA: TGTGCCAGCAGCTGGGTAGGGGGGACTGGAAACACCATATATTTT. Amino acids: CASSWVGGTGNTIYF.

The chain recombines TRBV7-8 with TRBJ2-3; 14 bases align to TRBD2. V trimming: 0 bases; J trimming: 1 base; junction bases outside the gene matches: 9. Per germline, CDR1 SGHVS and CDR2 FQNEAQ. The CDR3 consists of 20 residues. Here the CDR3 DNA reads TGTGCCAGCAGCTTAGCCACGGGGACTAGCGGGAGAGCGGGCACAGATACGCAGTATTTT. It yields the protein CASSLATGTSGRAGTDTQYF.

The rearrangement links TRBV7-9 to TRBJ1-5, with unresolved D. CDR1 is SEHNR and CDR2 is FQNEAQ in the germline V gene (reference sequence). CDR3 size: 14 residues. V was trimmed by 5 bases and J by 0 bases, leaving 8 bases between them. As DNA, the CDR3 is TGTGCCAGCAGCCAACTCTCTAGCAATCAGCCCCAGCATTTT. Its translation is CASSQLSSNQPQHF.

A single count supports this clone. The chain has TRBV10-3 and TRBJ2-3; 7 bases map to TRBD1. The CDR3 sequence is 15 residues long. Germline trimming cut 6 bases from V and 0 bases from J; bases unmatched to any gene: 6. CDR1 and CDR2 from the germline V gene are ENHRY and SYGVKD. The CDR3 DNA is TGTGCCATCAGGGAAGGGGGCTTTAGCACAGATACGCAGTATTTT. Its translation: CAIREGGFSTDTQYF.

This clone has only one observation. The chain links TRBV2 to TRBJ2-7; D is unclear. The germline V gene encodes CDR1 SNHLY and CDR2 FYNNEI. Trimming pared 7 bases from V and 0 bases from J, leaving 13 bases between. The CDR3 covers 14 residues. The CDR3 protein is CASTEWGSSYEQYF. Written as DNA, the CDR3 is TGTGCCAGCACCGAGTGGGGAAGCTCCTACGAGCAGTACTTC.

The chain employs TRBV11-3 and TRBJ1-2; TRBD1 might be the D (5 bases). Germline CDR1 and CDR2: SGHNT and YENEEA. The CDR3 sequence is 13 residues long. V gave up 5 bases and J gave up 9 bases, with 16 bases separating them. Here the CDR3 reads CASSLGPADRYTF. The CDR3 coding sequence is TGTGCCAGCAGCCTGGGACCGGCGGATCGCTACACCTTC.

V usage is TRBV7-3 and J usage is TRBJ2-3, with TRBD2 identical over 10 bases. V shed 4 bases and J 15 bases; nucleotides not matched to a gene: 7. Germline values: CDR1 SGHTA, CDR2 FQGTGA. The CDR3 loop spans 12 amino acids. The DNA for the CDR3 is TGTGCCAGCAGCTCTCAGCGGGAGGGCCCCTATTTT. It yields the protein CASSSQREGPYF.

This chain links TRBV11-2 with TRBJ1-2; D unclear. V was cut by 7 bases and J by 6 bases, with 21 bases left in between. Per the germline V gene, CDR1 is SGHAT and CDR2 is FQNNGV. This CDR3 comprises 15 residues. CDR3 in amino acids: CASTPMGSFPDGYTF. For the CDR3, the DNA is TGTGCCAGCACCCCAATGGGTTCTTTTCCGGATGGCTACACCTTC.

This clone occurred once. The rearrangement joins TRBV19 to TRBJ1-2; maybe TRBD1 (6 bases). There are 14 residues in the CDR3. Germline loops: CDR1 LNHDA, CDR2 SQIVND (reference sequence). V lost 6 bases, J lost 7 bases, and 18 bases lay in between. DNA of the CDR3: TGTGCCAGTAGGACAACACAGGGACTAACTGGCTACACCTTC. Protein: CASRTTQGLTGYTF.